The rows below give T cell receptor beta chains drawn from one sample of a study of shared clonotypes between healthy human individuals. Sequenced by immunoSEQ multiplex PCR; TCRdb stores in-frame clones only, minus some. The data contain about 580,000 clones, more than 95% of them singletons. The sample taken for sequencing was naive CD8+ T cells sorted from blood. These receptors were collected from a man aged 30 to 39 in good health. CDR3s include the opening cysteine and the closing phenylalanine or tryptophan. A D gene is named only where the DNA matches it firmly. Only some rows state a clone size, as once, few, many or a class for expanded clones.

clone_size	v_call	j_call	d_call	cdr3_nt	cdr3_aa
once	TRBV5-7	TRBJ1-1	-	TGTGCCAGCAGCTTGGTTGCCTTGAACACTGAAGCTTTCTTT	CASSLVALNTEAFF
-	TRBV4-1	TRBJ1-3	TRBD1	TGCGCCAGCAGCCACACTACAGGGGGTGAGGACACCATATATTTT	CASSHTTGGEDTIYF
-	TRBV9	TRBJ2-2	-	TGTGCCAGCAGCGGGTGGGGTACCGGGGAGCTGTTTTTT	CASSGWGTGELFF
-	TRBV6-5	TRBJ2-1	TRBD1	TGTGCCAGCAGCCTCAGGGGGCTCAATGAGCAGTTCTTC	CASSLRGLNEQFF
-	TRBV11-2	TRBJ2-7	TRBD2	TGTGCCAGCAGCTTAGATCTAGGACTAGCGTGGGAGCAGTACTTC	CASSLDLGLAWEQYF
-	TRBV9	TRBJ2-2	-	TGTGCCAGCAGCTTATGGGGAGCCGGGAACACCGGGGAGCTGTTTTTT	CASSLWGAGNTGELFF
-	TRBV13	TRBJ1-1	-	TGTGCCAGCACCCCAGTCGGATGGGGGTCCACTGAAGCTTTCTTT	CASTPVGWGSTEAFF
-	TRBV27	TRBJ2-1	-	TGTGCCAGCAGTTCTAAAGCGGAATACAATGAGCAGTTCTTC	CASSSKAEYNEQFF
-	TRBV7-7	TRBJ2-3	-	TGTGCTAGCAGCACGCAGACTGCGGATACGCAGTATTTT	CASSTQTADTQYF
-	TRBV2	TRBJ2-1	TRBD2	TGTGCCAGCAGTGCCCCATTGGCCTTGGCGGGAGTAATGAATGAGCAGTTCTTC	CASSAPLALAGVMNEQFF
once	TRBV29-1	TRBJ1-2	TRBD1	TGCAGCGTTGCACTTTCCGGGACAGGGGGTTGGGGCTACACCTTC	CSVALSGTGGWGYTF
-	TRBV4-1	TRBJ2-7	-	TGCGCCAGCAGCCAAGAGCAGGGAGCCCACGAGCAGTACTTC	CASSQEQGAHEQYF
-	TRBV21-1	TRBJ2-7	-	TGTGCCAGCAGAATACTGGGGGAGCAGTACTTC	CASRILGEQYF
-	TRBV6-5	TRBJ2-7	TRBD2	TGTGCCAGCAGTTACTCGGACGCGGGAGACCCTACGGGGCAGTACTTC	CASSYSDAGDPTGQYF
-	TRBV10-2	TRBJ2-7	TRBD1	TGCGCCAGCCGACGGGACAGGGGGCCGGGGTACTACGAGCAGTACTTC	CASRRDRGPGYYEQYF
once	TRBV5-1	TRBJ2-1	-	TGCGCCAGCAGCCCTCCTACAGGGTACAATGAGCAGTTCTTC	CASSPPTGYNEQFF